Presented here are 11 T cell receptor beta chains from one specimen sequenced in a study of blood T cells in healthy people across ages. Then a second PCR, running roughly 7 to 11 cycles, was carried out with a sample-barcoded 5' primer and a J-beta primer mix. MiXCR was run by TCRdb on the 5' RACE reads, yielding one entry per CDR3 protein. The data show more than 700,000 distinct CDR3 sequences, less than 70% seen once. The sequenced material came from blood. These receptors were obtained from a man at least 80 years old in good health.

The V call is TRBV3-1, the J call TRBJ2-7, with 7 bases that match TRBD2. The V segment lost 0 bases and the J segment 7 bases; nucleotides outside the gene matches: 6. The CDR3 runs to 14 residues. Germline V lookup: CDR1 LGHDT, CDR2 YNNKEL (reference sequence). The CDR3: CASSQELTSTEQYF. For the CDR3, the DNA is TGTGCCAGCAGCCAAGAATTGACTAGCACGGAGCAGTACTTC.

The CDR3 nucleotides are TGCGCCAGCAGCTTCCAGGCAGGGGACGCCGGGGAGCTGTTTTTT. Translation gives CASSFQAGDAGELFF. J is TRBJ2-2 and V is TRBV5-1; a possible D gene is TRBD1 (6 bases). The V gene's germline CDR1 is SGHRS and CDR2 YFSETQ. Trimming removed 2 bases at V and 6 bases at J, with 14 bases between. CDR3 size: 15 residues.

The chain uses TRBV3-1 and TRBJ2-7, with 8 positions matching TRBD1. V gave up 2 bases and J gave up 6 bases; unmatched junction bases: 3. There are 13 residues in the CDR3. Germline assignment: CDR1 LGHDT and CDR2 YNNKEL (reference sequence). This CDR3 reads CASSQRQGLEQYF. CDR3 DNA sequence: TGTGCCAGCAGCCAACGACAGGGGCTCGAGCAGTACTTC.

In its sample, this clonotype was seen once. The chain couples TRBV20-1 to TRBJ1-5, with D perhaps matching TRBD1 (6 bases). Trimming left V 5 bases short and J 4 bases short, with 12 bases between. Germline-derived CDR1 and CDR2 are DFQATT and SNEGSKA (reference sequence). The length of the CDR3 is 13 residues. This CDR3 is CSALQGLNQPQHF. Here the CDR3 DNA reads TGCAGTGCTCTACAGGGCCTGAATCAGCCCCAGCATTTT.

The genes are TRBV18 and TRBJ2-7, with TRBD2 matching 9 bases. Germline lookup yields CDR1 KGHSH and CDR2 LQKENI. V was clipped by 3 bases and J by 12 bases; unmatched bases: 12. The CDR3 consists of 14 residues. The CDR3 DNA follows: TGTGCCAGCTCACCCACCCCAGGTCTAGCGGGGTTGTACTTC. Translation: CASSPTPGLAGLYF.

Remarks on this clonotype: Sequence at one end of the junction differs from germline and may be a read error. CDR3 protein: CAGSLGQGADTDTQYF. Written as DNA, the CDR3 is TGTGCCGGCAGCTTAGGACAGGGGGCGGATACAGATACGCAGTATTTT. This chain links TRBV7-9 with TRBJ2-3; TRBD1 aligns across 11 bases. CDR1 is SEHNR and CDR2 is FQNEAQ in the germline V gene (reference sequence). CDR3 length: 16 residues.

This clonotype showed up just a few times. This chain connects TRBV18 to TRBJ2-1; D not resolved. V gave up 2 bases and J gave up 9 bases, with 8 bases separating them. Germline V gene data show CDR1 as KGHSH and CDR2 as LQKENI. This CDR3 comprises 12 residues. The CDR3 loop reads CASSPMMGEQFF. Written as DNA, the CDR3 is TGTGCCAGCTCACCAATGATGGGTGAGCAGTTCTTC.

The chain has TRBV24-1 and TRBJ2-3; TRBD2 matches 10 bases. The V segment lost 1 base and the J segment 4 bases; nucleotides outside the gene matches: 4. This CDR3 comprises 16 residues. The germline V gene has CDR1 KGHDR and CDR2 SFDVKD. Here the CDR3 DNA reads TGTGCCACCAGTGATTTCCTAGCGGGAGCGCCAGATACGCAGTATTTT. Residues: CATSDFLAGAPDTQYF.

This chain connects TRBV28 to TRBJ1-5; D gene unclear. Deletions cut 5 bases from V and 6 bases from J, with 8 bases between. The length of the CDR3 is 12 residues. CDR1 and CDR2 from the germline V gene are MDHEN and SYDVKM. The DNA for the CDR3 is TGTGCCAGCAGTCGGCCGAGTCAGCCCCAGCATTTT. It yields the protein CASSRPSQPQHF.

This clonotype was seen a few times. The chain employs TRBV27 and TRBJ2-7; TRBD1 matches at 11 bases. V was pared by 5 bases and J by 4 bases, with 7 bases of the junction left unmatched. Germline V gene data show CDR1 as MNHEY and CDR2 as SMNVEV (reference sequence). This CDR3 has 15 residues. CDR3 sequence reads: CASSDAGTGGYEQYF. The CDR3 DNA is TGTGCCAGCAGTGACGCCGGGACAGGGGGATACGAGCAGTACTTC.

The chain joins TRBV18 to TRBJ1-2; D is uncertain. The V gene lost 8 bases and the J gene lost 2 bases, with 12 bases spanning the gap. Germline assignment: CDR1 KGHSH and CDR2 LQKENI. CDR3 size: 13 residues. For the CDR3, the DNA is TGTGCCAGCGTCGGATCTGTCAACTATGGCTACACCTTC. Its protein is CASVGSVNYGYTF.